A selection of T cell receptor beta chains follows, all from one sample in a study of T cell responses to AZD1222 COVID-19 vaccine. TCRdb's copy holds only in-frame clones and misses some; the assay was immunoSEQ multiplex PCR. The table has about 140,000 clones, 80% to 95% seen once. Specimen: peripheral blood, collected 28 days after the second AZD1222 dose. The receptor set was obtained from an adult who received the AZD1222 COVID-19 vaccine. Each CDR3 is given with its conserved first and last residue. A D gene is named only where the DNA matches it firmly. Expanded clones get a size class; other rows say once, few or many, or leave the size out.

CDR3 | DNA | V | size | J | D
CASGQPRGTEAFF | TGTGCCAGTGGGCAGCCTAGGGGAACTGAAGCTTTCTTT | TRBV19 | NA | TRBJ1-1 | NA
CASSRTHMDSTQAFF | TGTGCCAGCTCACGTACACACATGGATTCCACTCAAGCTTTCTTT | TRBV18 | NA | TRBJ1-1 | NA
CASSTGISGNTIYF | TGTGCCAGCAGCACAGGGATCTCTGGAAACACCATATATTTT | TRBV7-9 | NA | TRBJ1-3 | NA
CASSHSGTGGTEAFF | TGTGCCAGCAGCCACTCCGGGACAGGAGGGACTGAAGCTTTCTTT | TRBV4-2 | NA | TRBJ1-1 | TRBD1
CASSPGDEQFF | TGTGCCAGCAGCCCAGGGGATGAGCAGTTCTTC | TRBV12-3/TRBV12-4 | NA | TRBJ2-1 | NA
CASRRSASGAYEQYF | TGTGCCAGCAGACGGTCGGCTAGCGGGGCCTACGAGCAGTACTTC | TRBV6-5 | few | TRBJ2-7 | TRBD2
CASSLDRRKAFF | TGTGCCAGCAGTCTGGACAGACGTAAGGCTTTCTTT | TRBV6-5 | NA | TRBJ1-1 | NA
CASTDRSYGYTF | TGTGCCAGCACAGACAGGTCTTATGGCTACACCTTC | TRBV6-5 | NA | TRBJ1-2 | NA
CASSSYSGDTGELFF | TGTGCCAGCAGCTCATACTCGGGGGACACCGGGGAGCTGTTTTTT | TRBV7-3 | NA | TRBJ2-2 | NA
CASSPGGGLDSPLHF | TGCGCCAGCTCCCCGGGGGGCGGATTGGATTCACCCCTCCACTTT | TRBV5-1 | NA | TRBJ1-6 | NA
CASSVMTGDGYTF | TGTGCCAGCAGCGTAATGACAGGAGATGGCTACACCTTC | TRBV9 | NA | TRBJ1-2 | NA